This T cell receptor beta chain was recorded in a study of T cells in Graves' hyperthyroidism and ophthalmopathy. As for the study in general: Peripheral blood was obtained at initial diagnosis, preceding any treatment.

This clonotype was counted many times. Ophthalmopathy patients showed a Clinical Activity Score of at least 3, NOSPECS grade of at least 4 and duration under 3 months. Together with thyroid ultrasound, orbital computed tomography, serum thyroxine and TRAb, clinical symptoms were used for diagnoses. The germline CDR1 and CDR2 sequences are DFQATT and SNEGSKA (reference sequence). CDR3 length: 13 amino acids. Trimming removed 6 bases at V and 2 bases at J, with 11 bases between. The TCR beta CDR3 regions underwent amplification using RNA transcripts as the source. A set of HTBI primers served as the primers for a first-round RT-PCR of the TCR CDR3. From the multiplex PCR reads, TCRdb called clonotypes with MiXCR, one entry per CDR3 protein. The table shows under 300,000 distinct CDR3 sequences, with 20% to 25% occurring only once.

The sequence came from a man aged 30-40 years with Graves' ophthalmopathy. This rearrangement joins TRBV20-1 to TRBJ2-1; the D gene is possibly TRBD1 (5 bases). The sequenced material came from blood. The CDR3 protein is CSATRAPYNEQFF. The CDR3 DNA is TGCAGTGCGACCAGGGCACCCTACAATGAGCAGTTCTTC.